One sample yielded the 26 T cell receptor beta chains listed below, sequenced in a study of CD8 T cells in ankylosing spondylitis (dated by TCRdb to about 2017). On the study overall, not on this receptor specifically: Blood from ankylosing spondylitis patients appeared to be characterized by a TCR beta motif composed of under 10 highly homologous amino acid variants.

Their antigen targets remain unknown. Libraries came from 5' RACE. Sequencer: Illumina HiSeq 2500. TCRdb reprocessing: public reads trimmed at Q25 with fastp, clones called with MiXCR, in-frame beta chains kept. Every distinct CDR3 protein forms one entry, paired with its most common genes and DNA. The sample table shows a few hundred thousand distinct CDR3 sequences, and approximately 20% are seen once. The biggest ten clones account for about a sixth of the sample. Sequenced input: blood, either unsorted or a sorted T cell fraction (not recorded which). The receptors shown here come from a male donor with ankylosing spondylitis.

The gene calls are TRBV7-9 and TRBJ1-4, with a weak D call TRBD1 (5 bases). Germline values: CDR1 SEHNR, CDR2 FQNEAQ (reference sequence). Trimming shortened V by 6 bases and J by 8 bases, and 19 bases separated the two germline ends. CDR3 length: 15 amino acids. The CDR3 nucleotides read TGTGCCAGCAGTTGGGGACTCGGATTGGTGGAAAAACTGTTTTTT. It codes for CASSWGLGLVEKLFF.

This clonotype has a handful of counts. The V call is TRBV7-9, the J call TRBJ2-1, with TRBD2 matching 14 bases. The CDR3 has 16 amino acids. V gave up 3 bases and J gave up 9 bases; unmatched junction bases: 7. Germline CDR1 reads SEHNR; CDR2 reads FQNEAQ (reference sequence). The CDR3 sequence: CASSLGGLAGEIEQFF. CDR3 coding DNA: TGTGCCAGCAGCTTGGGGGGACTAGCGGGAGAGATTGAGCAGTTCTTC. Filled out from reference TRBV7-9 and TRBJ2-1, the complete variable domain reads DTGVSQNPRHKITKRGQNVTFRCDPISEHNRLYWYRQTLGQGPEFLTYFQNEAQLEKSRLLSDRFSAERPKGSFSTLEIQRTEQGDSAMYLCASSLGGLAGEIEQFFGPGTRLTVL.

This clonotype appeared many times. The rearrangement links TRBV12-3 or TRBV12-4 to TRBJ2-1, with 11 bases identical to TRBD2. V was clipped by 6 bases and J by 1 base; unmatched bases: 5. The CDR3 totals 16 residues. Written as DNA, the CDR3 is TGTGCCAGCAGAGGCGTAGCGGGAGGGTCCTACAATGAGCAGTTCTTC. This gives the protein CASRGVAGGSYNEQFF.

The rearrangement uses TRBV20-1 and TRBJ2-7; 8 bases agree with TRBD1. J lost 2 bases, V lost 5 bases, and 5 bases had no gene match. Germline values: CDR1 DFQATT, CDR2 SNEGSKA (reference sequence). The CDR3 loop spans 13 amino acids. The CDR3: CSALKTGAYEQYF. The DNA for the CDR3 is TGCAGTGCTCTGAAGACAGGGGCCTACGAGCAGTACTTC.

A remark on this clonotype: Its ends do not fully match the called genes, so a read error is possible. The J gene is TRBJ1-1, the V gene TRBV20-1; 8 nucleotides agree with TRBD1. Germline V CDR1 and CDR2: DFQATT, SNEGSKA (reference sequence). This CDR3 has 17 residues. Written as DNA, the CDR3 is TGCAGTGCTAGAGATCTCCGGCCCGACAGGGACAGGACTGAGGCTTTCTTT. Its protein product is CSARDLRPDRDRTEAFF.

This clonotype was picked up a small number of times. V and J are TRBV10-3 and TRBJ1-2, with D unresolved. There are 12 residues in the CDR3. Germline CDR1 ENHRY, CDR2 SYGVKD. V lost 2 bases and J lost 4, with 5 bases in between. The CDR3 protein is CAISENVYGYTF. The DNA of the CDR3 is TGTGCCATCAGTGAGAATGTCTATGGCTACACCTTC.

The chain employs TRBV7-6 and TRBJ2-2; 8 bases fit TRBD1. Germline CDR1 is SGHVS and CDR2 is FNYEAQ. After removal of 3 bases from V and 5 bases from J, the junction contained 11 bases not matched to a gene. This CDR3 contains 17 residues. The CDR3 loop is CASSFERDRPQTGELFF. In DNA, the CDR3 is TGTGCCAGCAGCTTTGAACGGGACAGGCCACAAACCGGGGAGCTGTTTTTT.

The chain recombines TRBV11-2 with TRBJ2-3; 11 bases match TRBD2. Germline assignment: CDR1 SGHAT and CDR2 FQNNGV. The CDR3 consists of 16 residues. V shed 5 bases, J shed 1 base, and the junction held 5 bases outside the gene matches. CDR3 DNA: TGTGCCAGCAGCCCTAGCGGGAGGAGGGGCACAGATACGCAGTATTTT. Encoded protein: CASSPSGRRGTDTQYF.

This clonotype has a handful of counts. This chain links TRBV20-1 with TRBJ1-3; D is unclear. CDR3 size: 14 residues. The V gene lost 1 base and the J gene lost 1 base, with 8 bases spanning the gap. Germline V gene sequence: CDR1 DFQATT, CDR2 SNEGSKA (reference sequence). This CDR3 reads CSARAEASGNTIYF. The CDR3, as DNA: TGCAGTGCTAGAGCTGAGGCTTCTGGAAACACCATATATTTT.

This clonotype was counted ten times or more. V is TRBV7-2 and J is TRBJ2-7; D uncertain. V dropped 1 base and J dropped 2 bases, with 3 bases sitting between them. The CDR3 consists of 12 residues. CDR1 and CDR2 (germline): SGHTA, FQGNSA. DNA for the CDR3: TGTGCCAGCAGCTTAGTGGCCTACGAGCAGTACTTC. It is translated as CASSLVAYEQYF.

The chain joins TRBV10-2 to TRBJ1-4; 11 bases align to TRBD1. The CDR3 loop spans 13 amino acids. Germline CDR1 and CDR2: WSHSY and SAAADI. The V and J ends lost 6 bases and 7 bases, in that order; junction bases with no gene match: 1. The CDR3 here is CASSGTGGEKLFF. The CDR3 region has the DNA TGCGCCAGCAGCGGGACAGGGGGTGAAAAACTGTTTTTT.

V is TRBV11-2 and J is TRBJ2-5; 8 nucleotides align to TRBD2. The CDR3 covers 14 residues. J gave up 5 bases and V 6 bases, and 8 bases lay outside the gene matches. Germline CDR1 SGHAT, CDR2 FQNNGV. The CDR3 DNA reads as TGTGCCAGCAGAAACCCGGGACTAGTTGAGACCCAGTACTTC. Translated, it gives CASRNPGLVETQYF.

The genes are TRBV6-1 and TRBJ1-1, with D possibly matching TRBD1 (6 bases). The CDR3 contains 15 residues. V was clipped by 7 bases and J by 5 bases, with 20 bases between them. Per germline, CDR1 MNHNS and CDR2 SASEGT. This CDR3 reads CASKQGQTFLTEAFF. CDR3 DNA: TGTGCCAGCAAACAGGGACAAACTTTTTTAACTGAAGCTTTCTTT.

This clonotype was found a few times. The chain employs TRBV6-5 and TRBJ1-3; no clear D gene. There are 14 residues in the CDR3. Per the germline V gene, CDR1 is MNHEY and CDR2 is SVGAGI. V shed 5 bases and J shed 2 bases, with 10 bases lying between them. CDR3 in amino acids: CASSLLAPGNTIYF. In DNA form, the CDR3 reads TGTGCCAGCAGTCTACTCGCCCCTGGAAACACCATATATTTT.

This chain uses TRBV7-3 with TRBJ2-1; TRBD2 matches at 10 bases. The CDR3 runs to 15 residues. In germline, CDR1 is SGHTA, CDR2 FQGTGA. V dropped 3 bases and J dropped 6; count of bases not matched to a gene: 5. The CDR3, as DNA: TGTGCCAGCAGCTTTACTAGCGGGATATCCAATGAGCAGTTCTTC. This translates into CASSFTSGISNEQFF.

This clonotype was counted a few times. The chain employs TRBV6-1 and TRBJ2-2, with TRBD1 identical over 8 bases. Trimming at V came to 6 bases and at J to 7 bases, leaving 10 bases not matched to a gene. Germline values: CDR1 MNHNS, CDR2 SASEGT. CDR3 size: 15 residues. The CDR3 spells CASRGTGQGGGELFF. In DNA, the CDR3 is TGTGCCAGCAGAGGGACAGGACAAGGTGGCGGGGAGCTGTTTTTT.

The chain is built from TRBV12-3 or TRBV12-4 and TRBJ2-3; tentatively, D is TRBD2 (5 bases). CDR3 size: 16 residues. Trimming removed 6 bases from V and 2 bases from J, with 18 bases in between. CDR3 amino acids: CASSPLVGRSTDTQYF. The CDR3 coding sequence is TGTGCCAGCAGCCCCCTCGTTGGGAGATCCACAGATACGCAGTATTTT.

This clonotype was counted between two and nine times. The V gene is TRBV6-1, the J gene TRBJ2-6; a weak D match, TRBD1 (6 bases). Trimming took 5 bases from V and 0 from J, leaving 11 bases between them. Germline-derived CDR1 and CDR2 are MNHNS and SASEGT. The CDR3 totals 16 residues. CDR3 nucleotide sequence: TGTGCCAGCAGTCGGACAGATAGCTCTGGGGCCAACGTCCTGACTTTC. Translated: CASSRTDSSGANVLTF.

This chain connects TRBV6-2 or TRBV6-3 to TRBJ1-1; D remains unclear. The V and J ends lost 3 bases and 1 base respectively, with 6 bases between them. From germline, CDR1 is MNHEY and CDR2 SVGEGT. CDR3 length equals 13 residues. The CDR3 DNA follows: TGTGCCAGCAGTTATGAACAGAACACTGAAGCTTTCTTT. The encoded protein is CASSYEQNTEAFF.

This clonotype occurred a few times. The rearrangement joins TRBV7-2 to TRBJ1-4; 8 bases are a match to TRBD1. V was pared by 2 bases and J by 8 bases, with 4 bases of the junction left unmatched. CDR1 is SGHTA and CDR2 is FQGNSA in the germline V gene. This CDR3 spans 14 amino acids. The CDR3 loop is CASSLNRGDEKLFF. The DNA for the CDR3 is TGTGCCAGCAGCTTAAACAGGGGGGACGAAAAACTGTTTTTT.

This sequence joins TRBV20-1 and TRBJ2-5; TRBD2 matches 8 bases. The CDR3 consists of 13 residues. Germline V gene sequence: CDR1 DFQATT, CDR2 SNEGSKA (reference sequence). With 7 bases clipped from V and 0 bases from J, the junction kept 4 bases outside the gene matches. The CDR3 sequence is CSGQREYQETQYF. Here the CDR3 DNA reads TGCAGTGGTCAGCGGGAGTACCAAGAGACCCAGTACTTC.

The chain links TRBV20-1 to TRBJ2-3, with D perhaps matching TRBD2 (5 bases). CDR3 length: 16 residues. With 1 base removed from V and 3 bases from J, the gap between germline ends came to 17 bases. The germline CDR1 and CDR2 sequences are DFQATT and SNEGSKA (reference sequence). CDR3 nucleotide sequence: TGCAGTGCTAGAGTTTATCGAGGGAGTGGGACAGATACGCAGTATTTT. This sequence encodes CSARVYRGSGTDTQYF.

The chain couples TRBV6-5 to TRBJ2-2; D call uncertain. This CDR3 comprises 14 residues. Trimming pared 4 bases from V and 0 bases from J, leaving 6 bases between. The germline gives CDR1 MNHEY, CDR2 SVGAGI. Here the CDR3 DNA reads TGTGCCAGCAGTTCCCCACCGAACACCGGGGAGCTGTTTTTT. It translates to CASSSPPNTGELFF.

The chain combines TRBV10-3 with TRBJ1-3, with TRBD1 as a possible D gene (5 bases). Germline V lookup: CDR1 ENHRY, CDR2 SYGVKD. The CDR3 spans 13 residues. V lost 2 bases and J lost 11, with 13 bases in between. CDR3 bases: TGTGCCATCAGTGAGGGACATCGTGTTTCCATATATTTT. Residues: CAISEGHRVSIYF.

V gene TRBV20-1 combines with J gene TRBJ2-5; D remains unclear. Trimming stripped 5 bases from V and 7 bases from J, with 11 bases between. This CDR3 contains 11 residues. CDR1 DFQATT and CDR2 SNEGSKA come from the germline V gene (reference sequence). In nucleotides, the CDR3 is TGCAGTGCTGCCGGGCCCGGGACCCAGTACTTC. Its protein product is CSAAGPGTQYF.

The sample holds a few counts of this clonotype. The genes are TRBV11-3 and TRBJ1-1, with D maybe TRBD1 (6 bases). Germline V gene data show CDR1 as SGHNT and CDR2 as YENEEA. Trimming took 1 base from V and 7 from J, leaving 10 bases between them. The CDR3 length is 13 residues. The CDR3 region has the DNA TGTGCCAGCAGCTTAGGGGGGCAGGGTGAAGCTTTCTTT. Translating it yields CASSLGGQGEAFF.